This T cell receptor beta chain stems from a study of blood T cells in healthy people across ages. Unmatched junction bases numbered 9, after V lost 6 bases and J lost 7 bases. The CDR3 loop spans 14 amino acids. Study conclusions and caveats: Correlation between TCR beta diversity and naive T cell percentage was strong. It was the long-lived donors that had more naive CD4+ cells and higher diversity than aged donors.

It was with a sample-barcoded 5' primer and a J-beta primer mix that a second PCR of roughly 7 to 12 cycles was run. MiXCR, applied by TCRdb to the 5' RACE reads, yields one record per CDR3 protein. Of some 920,000 distinct CDR3 sequences in the sample, about 53% were seen once. Details on this clonotype: Its antigen is currently unknown.

Material for sequencing was blood. This clonotype was sampled from a woman in her fifties or sixties in good health. The chain has TRBV12-3 or TRBV12-4 and TRBJ1-5, with TRBD1 identical over 7 bases. CDR3 sequence reads: CASSLRQGIQPQHF. The CDR3 bases are TGTGCCAGCAGCCTCAGACAGGGAATCCAGCCCCAGCATTTT.